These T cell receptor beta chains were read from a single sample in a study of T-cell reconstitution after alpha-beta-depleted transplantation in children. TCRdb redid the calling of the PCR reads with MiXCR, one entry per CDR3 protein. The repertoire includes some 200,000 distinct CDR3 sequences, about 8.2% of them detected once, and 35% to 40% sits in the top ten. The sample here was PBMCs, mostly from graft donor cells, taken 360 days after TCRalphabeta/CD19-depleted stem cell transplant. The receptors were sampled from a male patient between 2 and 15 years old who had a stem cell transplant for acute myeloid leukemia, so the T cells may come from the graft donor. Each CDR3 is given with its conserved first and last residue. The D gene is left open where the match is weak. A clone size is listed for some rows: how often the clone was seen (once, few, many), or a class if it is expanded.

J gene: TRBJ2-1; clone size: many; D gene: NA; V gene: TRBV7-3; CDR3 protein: CASSSGQASLREQFF; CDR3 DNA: TGTGCCAGCAGTTCTGGGCAGGCGTCTCTCCGAGAGCAGTTCTTC
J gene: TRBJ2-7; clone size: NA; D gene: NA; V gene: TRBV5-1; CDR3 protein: CASSFGTTLYEQYF; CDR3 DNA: TGCGCCAGCAGCTTCGGGACCACACTCTACGAGCAGTACTTC
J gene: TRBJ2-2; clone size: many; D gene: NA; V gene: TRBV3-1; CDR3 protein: CASSQPPSTTTGELFF; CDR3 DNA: TGTGCCAGCAGCCAACCTCCTTCTACAACTACCGGGGAGCTGTTTTTT
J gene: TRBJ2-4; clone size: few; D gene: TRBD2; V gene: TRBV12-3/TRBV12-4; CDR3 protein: CASSFRLAGAKNIQYF; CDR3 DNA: TGTGCCAGCAGTTTTAGACTAGCGGGAGCCAAAAACATTCAGTACTTC
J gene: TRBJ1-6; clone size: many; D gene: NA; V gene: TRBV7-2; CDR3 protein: CASSLGPPGMGSSPLHF; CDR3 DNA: TGTGCCAGCAGCTTAGGCCCCCCGGGAATGGGGAGTTCACCCCTCCACTTT
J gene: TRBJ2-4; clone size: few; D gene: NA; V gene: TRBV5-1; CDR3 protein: CASSTIAKNIQYF; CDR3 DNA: TGCGCCAGCTCGACGATAGCCAAAAACATTCAGTACTTC
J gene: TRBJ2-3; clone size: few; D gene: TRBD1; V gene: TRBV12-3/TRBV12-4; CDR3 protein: CASQSRGSGDTQYF; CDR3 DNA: TGTGCCAGCCAATCCAGGGGGTCGGGAGATACGCAGTATTTT
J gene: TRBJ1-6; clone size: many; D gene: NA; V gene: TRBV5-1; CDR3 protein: CASSPSFGPLHF; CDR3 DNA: TGCGCCAGCAGCCCCTCGTTTGGACCCCTCCACTTT
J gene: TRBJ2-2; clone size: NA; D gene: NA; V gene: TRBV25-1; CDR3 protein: CASSDPRGWGELFF; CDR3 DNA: TGTGCCAGCAGTGACCCCCGGGGATGGGGGGAGCTGTTTTTT
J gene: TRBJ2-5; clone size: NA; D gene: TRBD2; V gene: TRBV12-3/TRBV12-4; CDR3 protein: CASSFGAGVETQYF; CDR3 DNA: TGTGCCAGCAGTTTCGGGGCGGGGGTAGAGACCCAGTACTTC
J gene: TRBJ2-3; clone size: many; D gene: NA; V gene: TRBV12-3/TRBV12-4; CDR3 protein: CASSLAGGYTDTQYF; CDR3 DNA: TGTGCCAGCAGTTTAGCGGGGGGATACACAGATACGCAGTATTTT
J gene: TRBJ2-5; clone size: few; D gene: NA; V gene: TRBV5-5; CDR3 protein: CASSLTTGQRETQYF; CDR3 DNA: TGTGCCAGCAGCTTGACCACCGGACAGAGGGAGACCCAGTACTTC
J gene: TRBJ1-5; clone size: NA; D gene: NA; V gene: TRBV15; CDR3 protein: CATRRQGGDSNQPQHF; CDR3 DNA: TGTGCCACCCGCAGGCAGGGAGGGGATAGCAATCAGCCCCAGCATTTT
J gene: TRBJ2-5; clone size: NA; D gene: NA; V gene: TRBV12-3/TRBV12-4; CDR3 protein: CASSSPATQYF; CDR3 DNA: TGTGCCAGCAGTTCGCCGGCGACCCAGTACTTC
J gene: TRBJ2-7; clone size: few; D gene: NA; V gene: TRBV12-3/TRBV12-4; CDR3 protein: CASTPEAGRSYEQYF; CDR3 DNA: TGTGCCAGCACCCCAGAAGCGGGCCGCTCCTACGAGCAGTACTTC
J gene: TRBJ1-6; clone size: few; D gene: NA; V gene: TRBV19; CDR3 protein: CASALGGNSPLHF; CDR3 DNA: TGTGCCAGTGCCCTGGGGGGTAATTCACCCCTCCACTTT
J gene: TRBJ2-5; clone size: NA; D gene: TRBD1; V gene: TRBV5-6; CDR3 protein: CASSTWTGGRETQYF; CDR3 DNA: TGTGCCAGCAGCACCTGGACAGGGGGCCGGGAGACCCAGTACTTC
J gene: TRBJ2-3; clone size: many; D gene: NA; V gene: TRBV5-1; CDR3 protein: CASSQGTTTDTQYF; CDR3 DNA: TGCGCCAGCAGCCAAGGGACAACCACAGATACGCAGTATTTT
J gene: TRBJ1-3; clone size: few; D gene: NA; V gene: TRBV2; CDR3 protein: CATDSYGNTIYF; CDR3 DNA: TGTGCCACCGACAGTTATGGAAACACCATATATTTT
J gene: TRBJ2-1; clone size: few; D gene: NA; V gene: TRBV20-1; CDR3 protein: CSARHNEQFF; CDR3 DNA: TGCAGTGCTAGGCACAATGAGCAGTTCTTC
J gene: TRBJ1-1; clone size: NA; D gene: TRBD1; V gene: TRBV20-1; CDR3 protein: CSAPGTGETEAFF; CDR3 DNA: TGCAGTGCACCCGGGACAGGGGAAACTGAAGCTTTCTTT
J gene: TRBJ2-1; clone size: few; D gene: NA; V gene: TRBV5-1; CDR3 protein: CASSLITGEGDNEQFF; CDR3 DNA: TGCGCCAGCAGCTTAATTACAGGGGAGGGTGACAATGAGCAGTTCTTC
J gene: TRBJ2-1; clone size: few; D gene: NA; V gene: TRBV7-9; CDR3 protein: CASSLVFGASSYNEQFF; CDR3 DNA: TGTGCCAGCAGCTTAGTTTTCGGGGCAAGCTCCTACAATGAGCAGTTCTTC
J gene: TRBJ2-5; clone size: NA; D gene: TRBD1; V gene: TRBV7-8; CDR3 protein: CASSSAYQGDRLYQETQYF; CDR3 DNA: TGTGCCAGCAGCTCCGCTTACCAGGGGGACAGGCTGTACCAAGAGACCCAGTACTTC
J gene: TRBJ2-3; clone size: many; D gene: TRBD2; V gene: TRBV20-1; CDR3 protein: CSASPTSSGTQYF; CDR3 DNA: TGCAGTGCTAGCCCGACATCTAGCGGTACGCAGTATTTT
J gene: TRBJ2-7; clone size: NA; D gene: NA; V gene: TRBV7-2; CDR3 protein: CASSLVVYPPYEQYF; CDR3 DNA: TGTGCCAGCAGCTTAGTTGTGTACCCTCCCTACGAGCAGTACTTC
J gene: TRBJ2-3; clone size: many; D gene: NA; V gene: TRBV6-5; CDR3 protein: CATRSAGDTQYF; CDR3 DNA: TGTGCCACCAGGTCTGCAGGAGATACGCAGTATTTT
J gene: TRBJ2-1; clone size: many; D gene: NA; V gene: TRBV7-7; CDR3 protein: CASSLAGTNNEQFF; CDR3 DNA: TGTGCTAGCAGCTTAGCCGGAACTAACAATGAGCAGTTCTTC
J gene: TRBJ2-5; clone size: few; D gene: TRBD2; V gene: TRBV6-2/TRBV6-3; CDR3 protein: CASRPLGLAGEETQYF; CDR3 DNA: TGTGCCAGCAGACCCCTTGGACTAGCGGGAGAGGAGACCCAGTACTTC
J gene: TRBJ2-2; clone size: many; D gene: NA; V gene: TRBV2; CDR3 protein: CASSGRGDGELFF; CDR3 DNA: TGTGCCAGCAGTGGCAGGGGGGACGGGGAGCTGTTTTTT
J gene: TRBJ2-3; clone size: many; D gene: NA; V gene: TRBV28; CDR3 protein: CASRDRITDTQYF; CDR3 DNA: TGTGCCAGCAGGGACAGAATCACAGATACGCAGTATTTT
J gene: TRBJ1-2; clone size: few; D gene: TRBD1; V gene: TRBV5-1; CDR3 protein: CASTRTGTGANYGYTF; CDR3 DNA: TGCGCCAGCACCCGGACCGGGACAGGGGCTAACTATGGCTACACCTTC
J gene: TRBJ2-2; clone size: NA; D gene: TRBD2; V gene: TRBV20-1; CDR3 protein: CSAAPSGGAGTGELFF; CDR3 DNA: TGCAGTGCCGCCCCTAGCGGGGGGGCCGGCACCGGGGAGCTGTTTTTT
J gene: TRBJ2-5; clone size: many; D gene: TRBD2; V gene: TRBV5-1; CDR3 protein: CASSFRGGHRETQYF; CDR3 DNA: TGCGCCAGCAGCTTCCGGGGGGGCCATCGAGAGACCCAGTACTTC
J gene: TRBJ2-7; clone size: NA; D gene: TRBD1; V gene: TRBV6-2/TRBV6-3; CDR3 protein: CASCSTGCYEQYF; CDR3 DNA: TGTGCCAGCTGCTCGACAGGGTGCTACGAGCAGTACTTC
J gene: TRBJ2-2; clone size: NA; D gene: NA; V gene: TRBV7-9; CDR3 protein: CASSPRQAGGELFF; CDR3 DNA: TGTGCCAGCAGCCCGAGACAGGCCGGCGGGGAGCTGTTTTTT
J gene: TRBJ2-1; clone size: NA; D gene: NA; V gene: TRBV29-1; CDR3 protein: CSVEDRGVAYNEQFF; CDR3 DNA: TGCAGCGTTGAAGATCGAGGGGTAGCCTACAATGAGCAGTTCTTC
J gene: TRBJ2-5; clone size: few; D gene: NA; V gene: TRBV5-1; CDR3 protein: CASSFESQETQYF; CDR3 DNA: TGCGCCAGCAGCTTCGAAAGCCAAGAGACCCAGTACTTC
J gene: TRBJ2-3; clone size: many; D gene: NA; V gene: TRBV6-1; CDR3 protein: CASSVFQPSTDTQYF; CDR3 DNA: TGTGCCAGCAGCGTCTTTCAACCAAGCACAGATACGCAGTATTTT
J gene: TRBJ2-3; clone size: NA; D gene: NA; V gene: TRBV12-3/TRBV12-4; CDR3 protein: CASSWSLADTQYF; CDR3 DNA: TGTGCCAGCAGTTGGAGCTTGGCAGATACGCAGTATTTT
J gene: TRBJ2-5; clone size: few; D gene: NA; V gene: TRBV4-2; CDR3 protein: CASSQAYREAETQYF; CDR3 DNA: TGTGCCAGCAGCCAAGCCTACAGAGAAGCAGAGACCCAGTACTTC
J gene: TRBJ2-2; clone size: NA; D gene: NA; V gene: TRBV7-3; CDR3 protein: CASSPSRDLNTGELFF; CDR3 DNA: TGTGCCAGCAGCCCCTCTCGGGACCTGAACACCGGGGAGCTGTTTTTT
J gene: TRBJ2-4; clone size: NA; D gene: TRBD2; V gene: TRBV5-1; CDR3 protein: CASSWGLGPGNIQYF; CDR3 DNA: TGCGCCAGCAGCTGGGGACTAGGCCCGGGGAACATTCAGTACTTC
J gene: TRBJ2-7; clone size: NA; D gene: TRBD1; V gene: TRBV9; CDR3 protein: CASSVKGAGEQYF; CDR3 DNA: TGTGCCAGCAGCGTCAAGGGGGCAGGGGAGCAGTACTTC
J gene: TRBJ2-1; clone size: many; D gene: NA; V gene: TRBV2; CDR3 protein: CASSNRESSYNEQFF; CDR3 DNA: TGTGCCAGCAGTAACAGGGAGAGCTCCTACAATGAGCAGTTCTTC